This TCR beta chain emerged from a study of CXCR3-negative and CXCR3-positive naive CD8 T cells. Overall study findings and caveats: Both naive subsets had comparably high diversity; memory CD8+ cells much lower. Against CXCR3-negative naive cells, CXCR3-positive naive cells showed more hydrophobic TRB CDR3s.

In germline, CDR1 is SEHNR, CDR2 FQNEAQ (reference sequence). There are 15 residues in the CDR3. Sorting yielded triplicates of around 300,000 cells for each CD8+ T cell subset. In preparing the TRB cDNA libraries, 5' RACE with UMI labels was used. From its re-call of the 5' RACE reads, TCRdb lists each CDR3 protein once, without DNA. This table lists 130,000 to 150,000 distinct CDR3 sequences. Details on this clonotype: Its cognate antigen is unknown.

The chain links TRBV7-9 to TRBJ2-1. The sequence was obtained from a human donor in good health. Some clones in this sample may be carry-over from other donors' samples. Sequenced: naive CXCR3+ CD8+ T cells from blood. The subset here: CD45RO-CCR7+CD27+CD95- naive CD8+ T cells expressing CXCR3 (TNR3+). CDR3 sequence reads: CASSTVGFLGNEQFF.